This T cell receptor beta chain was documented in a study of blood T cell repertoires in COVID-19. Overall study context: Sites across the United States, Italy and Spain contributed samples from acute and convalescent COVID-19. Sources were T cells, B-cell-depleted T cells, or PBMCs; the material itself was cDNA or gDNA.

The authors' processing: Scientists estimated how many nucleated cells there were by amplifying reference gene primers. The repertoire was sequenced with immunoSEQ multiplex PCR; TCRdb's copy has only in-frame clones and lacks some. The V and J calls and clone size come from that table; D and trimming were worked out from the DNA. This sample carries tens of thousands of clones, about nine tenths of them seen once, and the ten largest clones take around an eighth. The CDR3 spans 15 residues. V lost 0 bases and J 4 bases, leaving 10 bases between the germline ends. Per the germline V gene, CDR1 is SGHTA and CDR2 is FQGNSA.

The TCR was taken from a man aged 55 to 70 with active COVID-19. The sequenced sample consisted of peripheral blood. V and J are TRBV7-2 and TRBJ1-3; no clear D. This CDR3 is CASSLAGTGGNTIYF. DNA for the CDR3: TGTGCCAGCAGCTTAGCAGGCACGGGAGGAAACACCATATATTTT.